The T cell receptor (beta chain) under discussion was sequenced for a study of human CD8 memory T cell subsets. Study results and caveats: Beta chains of the T cell receptor were the only chains the study sequenced.

As concerns this clonotype: Its antigen is not known.

RNA was obtained from duplicate vials of 150,000 sorted CD8+ T cells per subset. CDR1 and CDR2 (germline): MNHEY, SVGEGT. The CDR3 extends over 15 amino acids. Preparation of the TCR beta libraries relied on UMI-labeled 5' RACE. TCRdb reprocessed the 5' RACE reads and stores each CDR3 protein as one record, lacking DNA. The sample includes roughly 12,000 distinct CDR3 sequences. The chain joins TRBV6-2 or TRBV6-3 to TRBJ1-5; there is no DNA to check the TCRdb D call of TRBD1. Sequencing was carried out using CD8+ T cells from PBMCs. This receptor was identified in a human donor in good health. This chain's CDR3 is CASSYGQGFRQPQHF.